This T cell receptor (beta chain) is from a study of tumour-infiltrating T cells in Burkitt lymphoma. Turning to the study itself: Overall and progression-free survival were predicted by productive clonality.

The repertoire was sequenced with immunoSEQ multiplex PCR; TCRdb's copy has only in-frame clones and lacks some. The sample has more than 12,000 clones; around 75% are singletons. With 8 bases clipped from V and 4 bases from J, the junction kept 1 base outside the gene matches. Germline V gene lookup returns CDR1 MNHEY and CDR2 SVGAGI. CDR3 length: 12 amino acids. The source is a human donor with diffuse large B-cell lymphoma. The J gene is TRBJ2-1, the V gene TRBV6-5; 8 bases agree with TRBD2. Sequencing was performed on tumor tissue. CDR3 bases: TGTGCCAGCCAGCGGGGGTACAATGAGCAGTTCTTC. Protein: CASQRGYNEQFF.